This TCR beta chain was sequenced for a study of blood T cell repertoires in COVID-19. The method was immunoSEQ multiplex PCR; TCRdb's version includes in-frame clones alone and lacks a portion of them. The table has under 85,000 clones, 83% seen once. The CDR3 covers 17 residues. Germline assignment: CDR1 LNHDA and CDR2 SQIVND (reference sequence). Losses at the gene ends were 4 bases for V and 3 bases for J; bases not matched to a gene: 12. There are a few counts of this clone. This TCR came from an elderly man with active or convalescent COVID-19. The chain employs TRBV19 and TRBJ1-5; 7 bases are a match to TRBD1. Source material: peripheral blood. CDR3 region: CASSTPSGTAFNQPQHF. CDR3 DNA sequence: TGTGCCAGTAGTACCCCCTCCGGGACAGCGTTCAATCAGCCCCAGCATTTT.